This TCR beta chain is drawn from a study of blood T cell repertoires in COVID-19. The germline gives CDR1 MNHEY, CDR2 SMNVEV (reference sequence). Trimming removed 3 bases from V and 0 bases from J, with 2 bases in between. The CDR3 contains 13 residues. Only in-frame clones appear in the TCRdb table, and some are missing; sequencing was by immunoSEQ multiplex PCR. The sample has around 200,000 clones, 65% to 85% seen once; the top ten hold approximately 3%. The chain has TRBV27 and TRBJ2-2; no clear D gene. The sequenced sample consisted of PBMCs or T cells enriched from blood (not recorded which). The TCR comes from a woman between 25 and 40 years old who had recovered from COVID-19. The CDR3 DNA is TGTGCCAGCAGTTTCTCGAACACCGGGGAGCTGTTTTTT. Translating it yields CASSFSNTGELFF.